Below, 6 T cell receptor beta chains from the same sample are listed, as sequenced in a study of cytomegalovirus exposure and HLA in healthy donors. PCR amplification relied on 60 Vbeta primers (plus 13 Jbeta primers). TCRdb's table, derived via immunoSEQ multiplex PCR, lists solely in-frame clones and lacks some. The data hold 150,000 or so clones, with approximately 70% observed a single time. Sequencing was done on a sample of PBMCs. All receptors derive from a woman aged 18-29 years in good health and CMV-seronegative.

The genes are TRBV5-1 and TRBJ2-1; D possibly corresponds to TRBD2 (5 bases). The CDR3 loop spans 14 amino acids. Germline values: CDR1 SGHRS, CDR2 YFSETQ. Trimming stripped 0 bases from V and 1 base from J, with 5 bases between. The chain's CDR3 is CASSLAGSYNEQFF. In DNA, the CDR3 is TGCGCCAGCAGCTTGGCGGGGTCCTACAATGAGCAGTTCTTC.

This chain links TRBV12-5 with TRBJ2-4; D possibly corresponds to TRBD2 (6 bases). Germline V lookup: CDR1 LGHNT, CDR2 FRNRAP. V dropped 3 bases and J dropped 1 base, with 19 bases sitting between them. CDR3 length: 18 amino acids. DNA for the CDR3: TGTGCTAGTGGTTTTGGGGCGTTCGGGAGCTGGGCCAAAAACATTCAGTACTTC. This encodes CASGFGAFGSWAKNIQYF.

V gene TRBV5-6 combines with J gene TRBJ1-4, with D maybe TRBD1 (6 bases). This CDR3 has 16 residues. The V gene's germline CDR1 is SGHDT and CDR2 YYEEEE. V lost 3 bases and J 6 bases, leaving 18 bases between the germline ends. CDR3 protein: CASSWISGVGDEKLFF. The CDR3 DNA is TGTGCCAGCAGCTGGATATCAGGGGTAGGAGATGAAAAACTGTTTTTT.

This clone occurred once. The chain links TRBV6-5 to TRBJ1-1, with D tentatively TRBD1 (5 bases). The CDR3 loop spans 12 amino acids. CDR1 and CDR2 (germline): MNHEY, SVGAGI. Trimming left V 6 bases short and J 5 bases short, with 10 bases between. DNA for the CDR3: TGTGCCAGCAGGTCGGGGGGAACTGAAGCTTTCTTT. It is translated as CASRSGGTEAFF.

The chain recombines TRBV18 with TRBJ1-3; weak D call: TRBD1 (5 bases). CDR3 length: 18 amino acids. CDR1 is KGHSH, CDR2 LQKENI, per germline. V was pared by 1 base and J by 0 bases, with 16 bases between. CDR3: CASSPRVRRAFSGNTIYF. The CDR3 DNA sequence: TGTGCCAGCTCACCACGCGTCCGCAGGGCTTTCTCTGGAAACACCATATATTTT.

J is TRBJ2-3 and V is TRBV5-1; D is possibly TRBD2 (5 bases). The germline V and J ends were trimmed by 1 base and 0 bases, with 15 bases remaining between them. CDR3 size: 17 residues. The germline gives CDR1 SGHRS, CDR2 YFSETQ. The CDR3 protein is CASSLRGPVTSTDTQYF. As DNA, the CDR3 is TGCGCCAGCAGCTTGCGAGGGCCGGTGACTAGCACAGATACGCAGTATTTT.